These 8 T cell receptor beta chains were all obtained from the same sample, sequenced in a study of T cells in women clearing cervical HPV infection. Produced via immunoSEQ multiplex PCR; TCRdb's table is partial and in-frame only. This table lists about 37,000 clones. The sample taken for sequencing was blood buffy coat. These receptors were collected from a woman between 18 and 75 years old with a cervical HPV16 infection that either progressed to CIN3+ or cleared (not recorded which).

Concerning this clone: The read finishes 3 residues shy of the CDR3 end, and the germline J gene is used to complete it. V and J are TRBV10-1 and TRBJ2-2; 9 bases line up with TRBD2. Germline-derived CDR1 and CDR2 are WNHNN and SYGVQD (reference sequence). There are 17 residues in the CDR3. V lost 10 bases and J lost 3; bases outside the gene matches: 15. CDR3 DNA, as far as it was read: TGCGCCACCAAGCCGCGTGCAGCGGGGGGCCACACCGGGGAG. Protein product: CATKPRAAGGHTGE. The full-length CDR3 reads as CATKPRAAGGHTGELFF.

A note on this clone: The read ends 3 residues early relative to the CDR3; the germline J gene fills the gap. The rearrangement joins TRBV5-1 to TRBJ2-7; 9 bases map to TRBD1. V gave up 5 bases and J gave up 0 bases; unmatched junction bases: 6. This CDR3 is built from 15 residues. Germline V CDR1 and CDR2: SGHRS, YFSETQ. The CDR3 loop reads CASRTGTGSSYEQYF. The CDR3 bases that were read are TGCGCCAGCAGGACCGGGACAGGGAGCTCCTACGAG.

In regard to this clone: Other DNA sequences of this sample code for an identical CDR3. CDR3 loop: CASSRGRGYGNTIYF. The sequenced part of the CDR3 DNA is TGTGCCAGTAGTAGGGGCAGGGGCTATGGAAACACC. The chain joins TRBV19 to TRBJ1-3, with D perhaps TRBD1 (6 bases). The observed sequence ends 3 residues before the CDR3 terminus, with the missing tail filled in from the germline J gene. This CDR3 spans 15 amino acids. Germline-derived CDR1 and CDR2 are LNHDA and SQIVND (reference sequence). Trimming removed 4 bases from V and 3 bases from J, with 13 bases in between.

As regards this clone: The CDR3 end falls 3 residues outside the read, so it is completed with the germline J gene. This chain uses TRBV30 with TRBJ1-6; D uncertain. V lost 1 base and J 3 bases, leaving 10 bases between the germline ends. This CDR3 is 15 amino acids long. Germline values: CDR1 GTSNPN, CDR2 SVGIG (reference sequence). CDR3 sequence: CAWSGGGVYNSPLHF. The part of the CDR3 DNA that was read is TGTGCCTGGAGTGGCGGCGGGGTCTATAATTCACCC.

In the case of this clone: The read terminates 3 residues ahead of where the CDR3 ends, so the germline J gene completes it. This chain links TRBV30 with TRBJ2-3, with D tentatively TRBD2 (5 bases). CDR3 length: 13 amino acids. Germline V gene sequence: CDR1 GTSNPN, CDR2 SVGIG (reference sequence). Between the trimmed V and J ends, which lost 0 bases and 6 bases, there was a span of 10 bases. The CDR3 sequence is CAWSVVGVDTQYF. The CDR3 bases that were read are TGTGCCTGGAGTGTGGTCGGGGTTGATACG.

As to this clone: The missing CDR3 end, 3 residues past where the read stops, is filled in from the germline J gene. The chain links TRBV6-1 to TRBJ2-2, with 8 bases aligning to TRBD1. This CDR3 spans 16 amino acids. CDR1 is MNHNS and CDR2 is SASEGT in the germline V gene. CDR3 sequence reads: CASSELRTGWREKLFF. CDR3 DNA, as far as it was read: TGTGCCAGCAGTGAGCTCAGGACAGGGTGGAGGGAAAAG.

Of note for this clone: Read coverage stops 3 residues before the CDR3 terminus; the germline J gene supplies the remainder. This chain uses TRBV19 with TRBJ1-2, with D perhaps matching TRBD1 (6 bases). In germline, CDR1 is LNHDA, CDR2 SQIVND (reference sequence). The CDR3 is made up of 13 amino acids. Incomplete CDR3 DNA: TGTGCCAGTAGTCCCAGGGGCTCCTACGAC. Translated, it gives CASSPRGSYD. The CDR3 as a whole reads CASSPRGSYDYTF.

Details on this clone: The read terminates 3 residues ahead of where the CDR3 ends, so the germline J gene completes it. This same CDR3 is encoded by further DNA sequences in the sample. The chain links TRBV7-2 to TRBJ1-1; D gene unclear. Trimming took 1 base from V and 1 from J, leaving 4 bases between them. Germline CDR1 reads SGHTA; CDR2 reads FQGNSA. The CDR3 contains 13 residues. The CDR3 region is CASSLDRNTEAFF. CDR3 bases read: TGTGCCAGCAGCTTAGACAGGAACACTGAA.